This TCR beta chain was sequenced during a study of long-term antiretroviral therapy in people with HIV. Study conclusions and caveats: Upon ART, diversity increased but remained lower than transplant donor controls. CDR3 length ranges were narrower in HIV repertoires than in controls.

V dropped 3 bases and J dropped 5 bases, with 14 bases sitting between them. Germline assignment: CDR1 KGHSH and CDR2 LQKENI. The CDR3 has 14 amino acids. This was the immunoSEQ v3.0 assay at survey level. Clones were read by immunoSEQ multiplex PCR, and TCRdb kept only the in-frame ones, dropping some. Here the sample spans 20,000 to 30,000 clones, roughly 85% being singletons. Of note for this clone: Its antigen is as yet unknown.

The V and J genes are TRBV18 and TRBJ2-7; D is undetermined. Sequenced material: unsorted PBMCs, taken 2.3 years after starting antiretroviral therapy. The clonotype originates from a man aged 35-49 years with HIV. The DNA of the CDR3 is TGTGCCAGCTCACCCTCCTTTTCGGGCCACGAGCAGTACTTC. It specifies CASSPSFSGHEQYF.